This TCR beta chain was profiled in a study of blood T cell repertoires in COVID-19. As for the study in general: Donors in the United States, Italy and Spain gave samples during acute or convalescent COVID-19.

Seattle-derived patients entered the study during active infection and were followed longitudinally. Trimming took 0 bases from V and 5 from J, leaving 17 bases between them. The CDR3 has 18 amino acids. The germline V gene encodes CDR1 MGHRA and CDR2 YSYEKL. In the source study's methods: Using reference gene primer amplification, nucleated cell counts were estimated. Sequencing was performed with immunoSEQ multiplex PCR; in TCRdb, only in-frame clones are kept and a portion is missing. D and trimming come from the DNA, and the V and J calls and clone size come from that table. The top ten clones hold about 9.9% of a sample with more than 200,000 clones, 86% of them seen once.

This receptor was obtained from a man aged 45 to 65 with COVID-19, enrolled during active disease. The rearrangement links TRBV4-1 to TRBJ1-6; D unresolved. The sequencing input was peripheral blood. The CDR3 protein is CASSQDEMLAGNNSPLHF. The CDR3 nucleotides are TGCGCCAGCAGCCAAGATGAAATGTTGGCGGGAAATAATTCACCCCTCCACTTT.